This TCR beta chain was profiled in a study of T cell repertoires in cytomegalovirus infection (dated by TCRdb to about 2019). For context, the study as a whole: Donor HLA type was relevant to the analysis, as public TCR beta signatures indicated carriage of CMV infection together with the matching HLA type. Overall study outcomes, separate from this receptor: The ex vivo response was dominated by HLA-C-restricted CMV-specific TCR beta clonotypes, and the single most frequent clonotype in two of eight donors was supplied by these HLA-C-restricted clonotypes. In both this cohort and an independent cohort of a few hundred donors, the cumulative frequency of public TCR beta family members distinguished carriers of CMV infection plus the relevant HLA type.

This clonotype showed up just a few times. The antigen it recognizes is unknown. No base qualities exist here, and no much larger clone lies one base off it. Trimming removed 0 bases from V and 4 bases from J, leaving 8 bases between the germline ends. Spanning cysteine to phenylalanine, the CDR3 consists of 15 amino acids. Only the CDR3 DNA is retained, 45 bases long and in frame from the first base. CDR1 and CDR2 (SGHNT, YYREEE) derive from the germline V gene (reference sequence). Sequenced using an Illumina HiSeq 1500. In-frame beta chains were kept once TCRdb had trimmed the public reads at Q25 with fastp and called clones with MiXCR. Every entry covers one CDR3 protein and lists the most common genes and DNA from its rows. A total of about 400,000 distinct CDR3 sequences appear in this sample, 15% to 20% of them only once. The leading ten clones occupy 8.7% of the sample.

The chain links TRBV5-4 with TRBJ2-6; matching of 5 bases hints at TRBD2 as the D gene. The sequencing sample was made of PBMCs. This clonotype was sampled from a human donor in good health (CMV status not recorded). Some clones in this sample may be carry-over from other donors' samples. The nucleotide sequence reads TGTGCCAGCAGCTTGGTGGAGGTGGGGGCCAACGTCCTGACTTTC. Its translation is CASSLVEVGANVLTF.